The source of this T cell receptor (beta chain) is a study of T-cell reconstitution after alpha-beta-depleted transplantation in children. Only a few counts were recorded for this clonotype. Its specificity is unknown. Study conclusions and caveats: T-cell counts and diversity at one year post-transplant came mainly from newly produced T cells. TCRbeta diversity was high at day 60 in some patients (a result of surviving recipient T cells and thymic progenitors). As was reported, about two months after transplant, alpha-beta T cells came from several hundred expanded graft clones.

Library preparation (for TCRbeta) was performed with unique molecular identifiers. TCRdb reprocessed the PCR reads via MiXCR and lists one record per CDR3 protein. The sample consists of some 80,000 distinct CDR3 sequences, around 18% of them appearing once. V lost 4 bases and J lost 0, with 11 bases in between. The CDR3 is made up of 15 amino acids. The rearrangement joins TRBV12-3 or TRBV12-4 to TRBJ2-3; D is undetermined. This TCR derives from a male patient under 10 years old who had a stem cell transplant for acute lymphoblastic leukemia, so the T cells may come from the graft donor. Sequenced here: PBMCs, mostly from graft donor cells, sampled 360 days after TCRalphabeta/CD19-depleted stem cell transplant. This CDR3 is CASSSDPLSTDTQYF. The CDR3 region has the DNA TGTGCCAGCAGTTCCGACCCCCTTAGCACAGATACGCAGTATTTT.